These T cell receptor beta chains were read from a single sample in a study of blood T cell repertoires in COVID-19. Some clones are missing from TCRdb's copy, which holds only in-frame ones; the method was immunoSEQ multiplex PCR. Among around 47,000 clones, roughly 80% were seen once, and the ten largest hold around two fifths. The source material was peripheral blood. The origin of the receptors is a human donor in a cohort sampled during active COVID-19. Each CDR3 is given with its conserved first and last residue. Each record gives: D gene, clone size, V gene, J gene, CDR3 protein, CDR3 DNA. A D gene is named only where the DNA matches it firmly. Where a row states a size, it is once, few, many or the class of an expanded clone; other rows omit it.

>TRBD1|-|TRBV19|TRBJ1-1
CASNPQDRVYTEAFF
TGTGCCAGTAACCCCCAGGACAGGGTGTACACTGAAGCTTTCTTT
>TRBD1|-|TRBV11-2|TRBJ2-5
CASSPQGVGKETQYF
TGTGCCAGCAGCCCGCAGGGGGTTGGCAAAGAGACCCAGTACTTC
>TRBD2|-|TRBV13|TRBJ2-5
CASSLTGTSGGTQYF
TGTGCCAGCAGCTTAACCGGGACTAGCGGGGGGACCCAGTACTTC
>-|once|TRBV14|TRBJ1-1
CASSLGGGSTEAFF
TGTGCCAGCAGCCTAGGGGGGGGTAGCACTGAAGCTTTCTTT
>-|-|TRBV11-1|TRBJ1-1
CASRLMGAAFF
TGTGCCAGCAGGTTAATGGGGGCAGCTTTCTTT
>TRBD1|-|TRBV19|TRBJ2-7
CASSNQGAYEQYF
TGTGCCAGTAGTAATCAGGGGGCCTACGAGCAGTACTTC
>TRBD1|-|TRBV5-5|TRBJ2-7
CASSAPGTGLYEQYF
TGTGCCAGCAGCGCGCCCGGGACAGGGCTATACGAGCAGTACTTC
>TRBD2|once|TRBV2|TRBJ2-3
CASTLAGGGFTDTQYF
TGTGCCAGCACACTAGCGGGGGGAGGGTTTACAGATACGCAGTATTTT
>-|few|TRBV4-2|TRBJ1-2
CASSQGPGLRGYTF
TGTGCCAGCAGCCAAGGTCCGGGACTGCGGGGCTACACCTTC
>TRBD2|-|TRBV11-3|TRBJ2-3
CASSPGLAGGGDTQYF
TGTGCCAGCAGCCCAGGACTAGCGGGGGGGGGAGATACGCAGTATTTT
>-|-|TRBV19|TRBJ1-1
CASSIGLYTEAFF
TGTGCCAGTAGTATTGGACTGTACACTGAAGCTTTCTTT
>-|-|TRBV5-1|TRBJ2-3
CASSLGGGSTDTQYF
TGCGCCAGCAGCTTGGGAGGGGGTAGCACAGATACGCAGTATTTT
>TRBD1|-|TRBV5-1|TRBJ2-7
CASTQAGGYYEQYF
TGCGCCAGCACCCAGGCAGGGGGTTACTACGAGCAGTACTTC
>-|-|TRBV18|TRBJ1-4
CASSRAANEKLFF
TGTGCCAGCTCACGGGCAGCAAATGAAAAACTGTTTTTT
>TRBD1|-|TRBV6-9|TRBJ2-5
CASCVWTGAQETQYF
TGTGCCAGCTGCGTCTGGACAGGGGCTCAAGAGACCCAGTACTTC
>-|few|TRBV6-5|TRBJ1-1
CASSYTGMTEAFF
TGTGCCAGCAGTTATACGGGGATGACTGAAGCTTTCTTT
>TRBD1|-|TRBV4-1|TRBJ1-2
CASSQQNPRTGRYGYTF
TGCGCCAGCAGCCAACAAAACCCTAGGACAGGGCGGTATGGCTACACCTTC
>TRBD1|-|TRBV12-5|TRBJ2-7
CASGLGQGAYEQYF
TGTGCTAGTGGTTTGGGACAGGGGGCCTACGAGCAGTACTTC
>TRBD2|-|TRBV10-3|TRBJ2-1
CAIKALAGGLDEQFF
TGTGCCATCAAGGCTCTAGCGGGGGGGCTCGATGAGCAGTTCTTC
>-|-|TRBV19|TRBJ1-6
CASSTPRQVSPLHF
TGTGCCAGTAGTACCCCAAGACAGGTTTCGCCCCTCCACTTT
>TRBD1|-|TRBV18|TRBJ1-3
CASSPDRVGNTIYF
TGTGCCAGCTCACCCGACAGGGTTGGAAACACCATATATTTT
>-|-|TRBV18|TRBJ1-6
CASSPGGHPLHF
TGTGCCAGCTCACCAGGGGGACACCCCCTCCACTTT
>TRBD2|once|TRBV4-2|TRBJ2-3
CASSQDGPRGGASTDTQYF
TGTGCCAGCAGCCAAGATGGACCCCGCGGGGGGGCGAGCACAGATACGCAGTATTTT
>TRBD1|-|TRBV29-1|TRBJ1-5
CSVAQGSNQPQHF
TGCAGCGTTGCACAGGGGAGCAATCAGCCCCAGCATTTT
>TRBD2|-|TRBV28|TRBJ2-5
CASSLRVRAGGTQYF
TGTGCCAGCAGTTTACGGGTCCGGGCGGGGGGGACCCAGTACTTC
>-|-|TRBV3-1/TRBV3-2|TRBJ2-7
CASSPPGRNEQYF
TGTGCCAGCAGCCCGCCGGGAAGGAACGAGCAGTACTTC
>TRBD1|-|TRBV28|TRBJ1-5
CASLLETGGRQPQHF
TGTGCCAGCCTTCTCGAAACAGGGGGCCGTCAGCCCCAGCATTTT
>-|once|TRBV5-1|TRBJ1-3
CASSIGPGNTIYF
TGCGCCAGCAGCATTGGGCCGGGAAACACCATATATTTT
>-|-|TRBV6-4|TRBJ2-2
CASSPAGPTGELFF
TGTGCCAGCAGTCCGGCGGGCCCCACCGGGGAGCTGTTTTTT
>TRBD1|-|TRBV7-9|TRBJ2-6
CASSETGAGANVLTF
TGTGCCAGCAGCGAGACAGGGGCTGGGGCCAACGTCCTGACTTTC
>TRBD1|-|TRBV27|TRBJ2-1
CASRHGDRGGNEQFF
TGTGCCAGCAGACATGGGGACAGGGGGGGTAATGAGCAGTTCTTC
>TRBD1|-|TRBV5-4|TRBJ1-6
CASSLTGVESPLHF
TGTGCCAGCAGCTTGACAGGGGTGGAATCACCCCTCCACTTT
>-|-|TRBV28|TRBJ2-3
CASLSWGRSTDTQYF
TGTGCCAGCCTCTCTTGGGGGCGATCCACAGATACGCAGTATTTT
>TRBD1|-|TRBV5-1|TRBJ1-2
CASSFAGTGNGYTF
TGCGCCAGCAGCTTTGCCGGGACAGGGAATGGCTACACCTTC
>TRBD1|-|TRBV15|TRBJ2-3
CATSRDPGQGGSDTQYF
TGTGCCACCAGCAGAGATCCAGGACAGGGGGGTTCAGATACGCAGTATTTT
>TRBD1|-|TRBV3-1/TRBV3-2|TRBJ2-3
CASSPDRLSDTQYF
TGTGCCAGCAGCCCGGACAGGTTGTCAGATACGCAGTATTTT
>TRBD2|-|TRBV7-6|TRBJ2-1
CASSLTSGGSYNEQFF
TGTGCCAGCAGCTTAACTAGCGGGGGGTCTTACAATGAGCAGTTCTTC
>TRBD1|-|TRBV4-3|TRBJ1-2
CASSQGDRANYGYTF
TGCGCCAGCAGCCAGGGGGACAGGGCGAACTATGGCTACACCTTC
>TRBD1|-|TRBV11-2|TRBJ1-1
CASSLGQGATAFF
TGTGCCAGCAGCTTAGGACAGGGGGCCACGGCTTTCTTT
>-|once|TRBV5-1|TRBJ1-5
CASSSGDSNQPQHF
TGCGCCAGCAGCTCAGGGGACAGCAATCAGCCCCAGCATTTT
>-|-|TRBV12-3/TRBV12-4|TRBJ2-5
CASSQQGGETQYF
TGTGCCAGCAGTCAGCAGGGAGGAGAGACCCAGTACTTC
>-|-|TRBV6-5|TRBJ2-5
CASSYSSGWPGETQYF
TGTGCCAGCAGTTACTCCTCGGGGTGGCCTGGTGAGACCCAGTACTTC
>-|few|TRBV7-9|TRBJ1-1
CASSLVGPEAFF
TGTGCCAGCAGCCTAGTTGGGCCTGAAGCTTTCTTT
>-|-|TRBV5-8|TRBJ2-7
CASSLVGGYTYEQYF
TGTGCCAGCAGCTTGGTTGGAGGTTATACCTACGAGCAGTACTTC
>TRBD1|once|TRBV18|TRBJ1-1
CASSLFDRGMNTEAFF
TGTGCCAGCTCACTTTTCGACAGGGGTATGAACACTGAAGCTTTCTTT
>TRBD1|-|TRBV4-1|TRBJ1-2
CASSQGTRGQDYGYTF
TGCGCCAGCAGCCAGGGCACAAGGGGGCAGGACTATGGCTACACCTTC
>-|-|TRBV2|TRBJ1-1
CASSEGGNTEAFF
TGTGCCAGCAGTGAGGGGGGGAACACTGAAGCTTTCTTT
>TRBD2|-|TRBV5-4|TRBJ2-2
CASSTLAGGQTGELFF
TGTGCCAGCAGCACACTAGCGGGGGGCCAAACCGGGGAGCTGTTTTTT
>-|few|TRBV20-1|TRBJ1-2
CSASSGQMYTF
TGCAGTGCCTCCTCGGGACAAATGTACACCTTC
>-|-|TRBV18|TRBJ1-6
CASSPLPTASSYNSPLHF
TGTGCCAGCTCACCCCTCCCCACAGCATCCTCCTATAATTCACCCCTCCACTTT
>TRBD1|-|TRBV18|TRBJ2-5
CASSRYRGDSETQYF
TGTGCCAGCTCACGTTACAGGGGAGATAGTGAGACCCAGTACTTC
>-|-|TRBV9|TRBJ2-6
CASSVQGFSGANVLTF
TGTGCCAGCAGCGTACAGGGATTCTCTGGGGCCAACGTCCTGACTTTC
>-|-|TRBV6-4|TRBJ2-3
CASTRVWTDTQYF
TGTGCCAGCACGAGGGTTTGGACAGATACGCAGTATTTT